The entry below describes one T cell receptor beta chain. This entry comes from a study of technical replicates of blood from a handful of donors. Assay used: immunoSEQ multiplex PCR; TCRdb lists only in-frame clones, some missing. The repertoire has approximately 68,000 clones, 95% to 98% of them found once; the top ten carry roughly 0.3%. The CDR3 runs 14 residues. V dropped 4 bases and J dropped 1 base, with 10 bases sitting between them. In germline, CDR1 is MDHEN, CDR2 SYDVKM. Sequenced: T cells isolated from PBMCs. The receptor was isolated from a human donor in good health. The J gene is TRBJ1-1, the V gene TRBV28; D is possibly TRBD1 (5 bases). For the CDR3, the DNA is TGTGCCAGCAGTTATCCCGGGGGGAACACTGAAGCTTTCTTT. Amino acid sequence: CASSYPGGNTEAFF.